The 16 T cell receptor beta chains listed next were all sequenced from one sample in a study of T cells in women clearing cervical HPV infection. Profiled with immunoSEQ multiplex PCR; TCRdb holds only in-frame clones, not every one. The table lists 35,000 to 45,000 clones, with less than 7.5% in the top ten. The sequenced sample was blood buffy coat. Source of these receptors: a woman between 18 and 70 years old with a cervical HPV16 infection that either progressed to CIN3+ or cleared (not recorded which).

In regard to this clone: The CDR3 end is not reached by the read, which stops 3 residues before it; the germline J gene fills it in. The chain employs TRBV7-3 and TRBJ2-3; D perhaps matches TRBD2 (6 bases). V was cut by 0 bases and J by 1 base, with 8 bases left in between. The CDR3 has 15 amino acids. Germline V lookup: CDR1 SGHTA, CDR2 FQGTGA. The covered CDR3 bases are TGTGCCAGCAGCTTAACAGGGGAGGGCACAGATACG. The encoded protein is CASSLTGEGTDT. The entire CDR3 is CASSLTGEGTDTQYF.

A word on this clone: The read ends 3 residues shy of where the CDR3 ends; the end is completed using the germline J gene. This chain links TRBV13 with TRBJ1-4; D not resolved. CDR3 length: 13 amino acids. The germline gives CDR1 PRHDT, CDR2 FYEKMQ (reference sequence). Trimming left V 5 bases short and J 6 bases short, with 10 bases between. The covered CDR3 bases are TGTGCCAGCAGCACCATAAGCGATGAAAAA. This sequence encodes CASSTISDEK. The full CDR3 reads CASSTISDEKLFF.

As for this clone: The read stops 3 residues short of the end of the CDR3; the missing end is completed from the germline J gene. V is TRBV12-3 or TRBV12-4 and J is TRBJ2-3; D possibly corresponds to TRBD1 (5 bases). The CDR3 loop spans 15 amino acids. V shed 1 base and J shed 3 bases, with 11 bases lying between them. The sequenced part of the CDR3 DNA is TGTGCCAGCAGTTTAGATAGGGGCAGGACAGATACG. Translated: CASSLDRGRTDT. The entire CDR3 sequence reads CASSLDRGRTDTQYF.

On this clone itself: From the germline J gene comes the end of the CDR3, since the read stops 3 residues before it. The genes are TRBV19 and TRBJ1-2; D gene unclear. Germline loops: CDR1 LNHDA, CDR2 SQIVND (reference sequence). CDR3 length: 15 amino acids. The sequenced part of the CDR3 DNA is TGTGCCAGTAGTATTTCCTCTGCCGGGGTCGGTGAC. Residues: CASSISSAGVGD. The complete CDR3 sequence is CASSISSAGVGDYTF.

The CDR3 protein is CASSLVGTGDSPLHF. The DNA read from the CDR3 is TGCGCCAGCAGCTTGGTCGGGACAGGGGACTCACCC. The gene calls are TRBV5-1 and TRBJ1-6; 10 bases fit TRBD1. With the read ending 3 residues before the CDR3 end, the germline J gene is used to fill in that end. Germline V gene lookup returns CDR1 SGHRS and CDR2 YFSETQ. CDR3 length: 15 residues. V gave up 0 bases and J gave up 10 bases; unmatched junction bases: 4.

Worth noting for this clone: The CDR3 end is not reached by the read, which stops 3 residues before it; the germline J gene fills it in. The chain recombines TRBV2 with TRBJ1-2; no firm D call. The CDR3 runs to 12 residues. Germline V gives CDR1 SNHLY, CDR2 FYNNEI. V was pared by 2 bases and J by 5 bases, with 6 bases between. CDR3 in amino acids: CASSERAYGYTF. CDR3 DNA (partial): TGTGCCAGCAGTGAAAGGGCATATGGC.

The covered CDR3 bases are TGTGCCCTCGAGCGACTTGAA. This encodes CALERLE. Given in full, the CDR3 is CALERLEAFF. The chain joins TRBV30 to TRBJ1-1; D unresolved. Sequencing ends 3 residues short of the CDR3 end; the germline J gene provides the rest. V was shortened by 8 bases and J by 7 bases, with 11 bases between the two germline ends. CDR3 size: 10 residues. Germline V gives CDR1 GTSNPN, CDR2 SVGIG (reference sequence).

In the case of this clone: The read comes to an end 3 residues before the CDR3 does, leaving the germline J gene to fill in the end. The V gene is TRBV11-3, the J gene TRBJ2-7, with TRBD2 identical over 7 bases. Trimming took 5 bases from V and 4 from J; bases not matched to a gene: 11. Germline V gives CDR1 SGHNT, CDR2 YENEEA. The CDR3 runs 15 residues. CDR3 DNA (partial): TGTGCCAGCAGCACCAACTATAGCGGGTCTTACGAG. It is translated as CASSTNYSGSYE. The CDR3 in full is CASSTNYSGSYEQYF.

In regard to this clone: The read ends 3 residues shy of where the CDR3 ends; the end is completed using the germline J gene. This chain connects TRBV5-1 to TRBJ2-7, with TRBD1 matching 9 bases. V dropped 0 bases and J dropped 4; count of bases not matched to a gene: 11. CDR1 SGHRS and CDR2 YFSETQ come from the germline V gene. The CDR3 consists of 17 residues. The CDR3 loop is CASSLDPGGTGRYEQYF. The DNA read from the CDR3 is TGCGCCAGCAGCTTGGACCCCGGCGGGACAGGGAGATACGAG.

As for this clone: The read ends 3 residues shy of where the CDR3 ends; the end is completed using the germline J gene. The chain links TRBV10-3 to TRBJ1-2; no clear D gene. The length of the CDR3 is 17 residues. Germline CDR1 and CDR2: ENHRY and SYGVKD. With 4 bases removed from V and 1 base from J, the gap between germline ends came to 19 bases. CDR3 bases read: TGTGCCATCAGTGTAGAGCGTTCGGGGATAGGTAACTATGGC. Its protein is CAISVERSGIGNYG. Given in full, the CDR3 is CAISVERSGIGNYGYTF.

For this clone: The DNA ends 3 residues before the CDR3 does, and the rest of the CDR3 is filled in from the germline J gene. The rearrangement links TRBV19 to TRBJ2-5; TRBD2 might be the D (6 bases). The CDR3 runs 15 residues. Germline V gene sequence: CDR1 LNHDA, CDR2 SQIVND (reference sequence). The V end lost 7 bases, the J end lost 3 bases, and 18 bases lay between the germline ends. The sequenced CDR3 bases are TGTGCCAGTATGAATGGTTGGGGCGGGGAAGAGACC. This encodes CASMNGWGGEET. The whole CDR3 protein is CASMNGWGGEETQYF.

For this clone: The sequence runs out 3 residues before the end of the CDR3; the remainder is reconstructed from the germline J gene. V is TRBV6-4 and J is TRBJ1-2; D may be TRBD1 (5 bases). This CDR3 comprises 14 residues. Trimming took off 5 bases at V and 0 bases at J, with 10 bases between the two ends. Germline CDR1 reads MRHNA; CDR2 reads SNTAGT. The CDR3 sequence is CASSQGETNYGYTF. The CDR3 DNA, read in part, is TGTGCCAGCAGTCAAGGGGAGACTAACTATGGC.

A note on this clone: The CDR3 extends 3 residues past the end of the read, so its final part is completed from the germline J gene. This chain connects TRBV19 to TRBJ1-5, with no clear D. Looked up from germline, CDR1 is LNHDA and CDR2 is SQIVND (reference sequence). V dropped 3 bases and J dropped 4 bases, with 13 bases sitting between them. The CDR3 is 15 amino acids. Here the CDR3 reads CASSMGAAANQPQHF. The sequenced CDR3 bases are TGTGCCAGTAGTATGGGAGCGGCAGCTAATCAGCCC. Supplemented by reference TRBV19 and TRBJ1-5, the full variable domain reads DGGITQSPKYLFRKEGQNVTLSCEQNLNHDAMYWYRQDPGQGLRLIYYSQIVNDFQKGDIAEGYSVSREKKESFPLTVTSAQKNPTAFYLCASSMGAAANQPQHFGDGTRLSIL.

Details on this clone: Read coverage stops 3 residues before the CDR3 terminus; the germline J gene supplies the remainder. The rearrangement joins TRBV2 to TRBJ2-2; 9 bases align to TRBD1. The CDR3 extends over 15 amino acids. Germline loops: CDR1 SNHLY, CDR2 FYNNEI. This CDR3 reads CASSEGSRDRVQLFF. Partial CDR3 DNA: TGTGCCAGCAGTGAGGGGTCCCGGGACAGGGTACAG.

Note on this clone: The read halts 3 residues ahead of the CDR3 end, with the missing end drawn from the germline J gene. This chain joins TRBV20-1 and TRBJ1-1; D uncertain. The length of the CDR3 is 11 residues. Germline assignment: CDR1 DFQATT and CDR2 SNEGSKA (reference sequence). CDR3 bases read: TGCAGTGCTAGCTCGTTGGGCGGG. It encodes CSASSLGG. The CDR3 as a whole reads CSASSLGGAFF.

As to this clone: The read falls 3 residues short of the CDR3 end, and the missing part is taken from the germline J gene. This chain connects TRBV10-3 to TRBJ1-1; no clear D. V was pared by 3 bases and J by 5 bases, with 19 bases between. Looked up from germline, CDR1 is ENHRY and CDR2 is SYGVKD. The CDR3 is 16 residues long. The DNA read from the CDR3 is TGTGCCATCAGTGATAATAGGTTGTCAGGAGGGACTGAA. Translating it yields CAISDNRLSGGTE. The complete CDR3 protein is CAISDNRLSGGTEAFF.